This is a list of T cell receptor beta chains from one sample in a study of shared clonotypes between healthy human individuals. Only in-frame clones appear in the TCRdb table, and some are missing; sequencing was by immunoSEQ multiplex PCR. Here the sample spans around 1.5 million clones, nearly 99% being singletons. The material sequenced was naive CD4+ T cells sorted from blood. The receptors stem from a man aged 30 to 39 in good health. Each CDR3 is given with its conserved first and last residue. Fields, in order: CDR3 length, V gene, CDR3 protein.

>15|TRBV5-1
CASRAWDSDPYEQYF
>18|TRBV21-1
CASSKLLKGIRVTYEQYF
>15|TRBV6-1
CASSEVGWVNEKLFF
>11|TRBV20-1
CSARDRGEQFF
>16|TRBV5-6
CASSLNRGVSNQPQHF
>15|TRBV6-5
CASSYSRLSSYEQYF
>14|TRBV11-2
CASSLASSYNEQFF
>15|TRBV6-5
CASSYPGQGTYEQYF
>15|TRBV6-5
CASSPSQGSGNTIYF
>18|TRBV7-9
CASSLALAGISWTDTQYF
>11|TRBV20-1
CSASLTYEQYF
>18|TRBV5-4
CASSRGRISGASTDTQYF
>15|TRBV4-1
CASSTPPRDGGELFF
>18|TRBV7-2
CASSLASPDSVAKNIQYF
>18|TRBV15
CATSRDWREGIMGETQYF
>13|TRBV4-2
CASSPQTSVEQYF
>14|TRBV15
CATSREGLREKLFF
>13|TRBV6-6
CASSPRVTGELFF
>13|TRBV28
CASSFLANYGYTF
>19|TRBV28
CASTPGGLAGVSSTDTQYF
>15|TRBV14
CASSQELGLVYEQYF
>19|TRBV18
CASSPPPGTGVGKDTEAFF
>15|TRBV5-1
CASSPYWGETYEQYF
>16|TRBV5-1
CASSLGTRERRGEQFF
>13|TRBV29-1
CSVELAGFGEQFF
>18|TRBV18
CASSPILNTGQHTDTQYF
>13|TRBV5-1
CASSAQGPYEQYF
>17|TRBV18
CASSPRRSGTGTYEQYF
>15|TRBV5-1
CASSLASAAGDTQYF
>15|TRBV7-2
CASSDTRQGTETQYF
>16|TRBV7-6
CASSLVGGGRTDTQYF
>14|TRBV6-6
CASSYSAGAYEQYF
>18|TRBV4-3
CASSQDSQGTGGAYEQYF
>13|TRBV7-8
CASSLGGGYEQYF
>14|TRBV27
CASSFQGPPYEQYF
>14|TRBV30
CAWSNGQTNTEAFF
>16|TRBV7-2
CASSQDSRQGYTEAFF
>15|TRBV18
CASSPIRDSNYGYTF
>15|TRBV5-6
CASSSGSTRADTQYF
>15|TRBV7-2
CASSSRTPGGLEQFF
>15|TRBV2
CASKVTRLVGDTQYF
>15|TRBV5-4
CASSLASGVLYGYTF
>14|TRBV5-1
CASSLGHFQETQYF
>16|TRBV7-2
CASSLEYGGHSYEQYF